This T cell receptor beta chain was identified in a study of T cells in Graves' hyperthyroidism and ophthalmopathy. Exclusion of patients followed from uncontrolled infection, other autoimmune disease, pregnancy or lactation. Overall study results and limits: Blood also showed most of the thyroid clonotypes that were expanded above 0.001. For ophthalmopathy, model prediction preceded onset by a median 6.5 months.

V shed 8 bases, J shed 7 bases, and the junction held 21 bases outside the gene matches. The CDR3 is made up of 18 amino acids. Germline assignment: CDR1 SGHTA and CDR2 FQGNSA. Concerning this clonotype itself: Its antigen is unknown. This may stem from a read error, because a much larger clone lies one nucleotide away.

Amplification of TCR beta CDR3 regions was performed using RNA transcripts as template. Primed by the HTBI set, a first-round RT-PCR was run on the TCR CDR3. TCRdb re-derived calls from the multiplex PCR reads in MiXCR, one entry per CDR3 protein. The top ten clones hold 25% to 30% of a sample with 300,000 to 500,000 distinct CDR3 sequences, more than 13% of them seen once. This TCR was recovered from a man aged 50-59 years with Graves' ophthalmopathy. The sequencing input was blood. The chain has TRBV7-2 and TRBJ2-5, with 11 bases fitting TRBD1. CDR3 sequence: CASGVDGTGGGEEGTQYF. The DNA for the CDR3 is TGTGCCAGCGGTGTTGATGGGACAGGGGGAGGTGAAGAGGGGACCCAGTACTTC.